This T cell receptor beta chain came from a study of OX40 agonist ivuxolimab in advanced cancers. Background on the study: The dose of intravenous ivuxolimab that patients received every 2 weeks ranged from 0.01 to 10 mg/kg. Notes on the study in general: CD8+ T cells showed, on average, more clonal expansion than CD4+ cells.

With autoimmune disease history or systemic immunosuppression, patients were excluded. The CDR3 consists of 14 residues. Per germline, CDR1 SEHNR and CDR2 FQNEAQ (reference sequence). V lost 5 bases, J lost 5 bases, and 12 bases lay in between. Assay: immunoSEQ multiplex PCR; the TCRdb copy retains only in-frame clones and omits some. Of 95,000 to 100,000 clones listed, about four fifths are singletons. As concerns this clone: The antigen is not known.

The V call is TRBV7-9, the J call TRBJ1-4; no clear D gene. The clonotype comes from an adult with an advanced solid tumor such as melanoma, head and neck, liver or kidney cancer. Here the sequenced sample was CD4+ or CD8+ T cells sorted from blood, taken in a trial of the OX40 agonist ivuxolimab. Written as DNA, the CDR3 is TGTGCCAGCAGCCCAGCCCCAAGGAATGAAAAACTGTTTTTT. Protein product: CASSPAPRNEKLFF.